The clone carrying this T cell receptor (beta chain) was counted once. In the study's own analysis: Researchers report that nucleated cell counts were estimated from reference gene primer amplification. The table came from immunoSEQ multiplex PCR; TCRdb's copy has only in-frame clones and leaves some out. V, J and clone size reflect that table, while D and trimming were determined from the DNA. The sample carries almost 400,000 clones, 88% recorded once. Participant age was roughly 18 to 100 years, and participants resided in roughly 25 US areas. Cohort assignment relied on participant-reported clinical history. CDR1 SGDLS and CDR2 YYNGEE come from the germline V gene. V gave up 3 bases and J gave up 4 bases, with 17 bases separating them. CDR3 length: 15 residues. The data were obtained in a study of blood T cell repertoires in COVID-19. Study-wide context: COVID-19 samples, acute and convalescent, were from the United States, Italy and Spain.

The chain links TRBV9 to TRBJ2-7; a weak D match, TRBD1 (6 bases). This receptor was obtained from a woman in her twenties or thirties with acute COVID-19. The specimen sequenced was PBMCs or T cells enriched from blood (not recorded which). The CDR3 reads CASSARGPASYEQYF. For the CDR3, the DNA is TGTGCCAGCAGCGCCAGGGGACCCGCCAGTTACGAGCAGTACTTC.